This TCR beta chain was found in a study of shared clonotypes between healthy human individuals. Study-wide results and limits: Limitation of the genetic and exposure-history diversity represented came from the few donors.

Only CD45RO-negative cells positively selected for CCR7 counted as naive CD8 cells, so terminally differentiated effector memory CD45RA+ cells were excluded. The study drew its donors from healthy HIV-negative adults without recent acute infections or vaccinations. Sorted-subset replicate PCR reactions were performed with around 210 ng DNA, corresponding to roughly 30,000 T cell genomes. Methods used by the authors: Without quality scores, immunoSEQ junctional reads could not be filtered like full-length reads. Produced via immunoSEQ multiplex PCR; TCRdb's table is partial and in-frame only. V and J calls and clone size are as listed in that table; D and trimming were resolved from the DNA. Among about 2.1 million clones listed, approximately 92% were seen once. Comments on this clone: What it binds is unknown.

Sequenced material: naive CD8+ T cells from PBMCs. The TCR comes from a man aged 18 to 30 in good health. Some clones in this sample may be carry-over from other donors' samples.

The CDR3 is CASSLLGAGGPRFYNEQFF. The CDR3 DNA reads as TGTGCCAGTAGTCTCCTGGGAGCGGGAGGCCCCCGGTTCTACAATGAGCAGTTCTTC. The gene calls are TRBV19 and TRBJ2-1, with 9 positions matching TRBD2. CDR3 size: 19 residues. Per the germline V gene, CDR1 is LNHDA and CDR2 is SQIVND (reference sequence). V lost 5 bases and J lost 3; bases outside the gene matches: 17. Drawing the rest from reference TRBV19 and TRBJ2-1, the complete variable domain is DGGITQSPKYLFRKEGQNVTLSCEQNLNHDAMYWYRQDPGQGLRLIYYSQIVNDFQKGDIAEGYSVSREKKESFPLTVTSAQKNPTAFYLCASSLLGAGGPRFYNEQFFGPGTRLTVL.